This TCR beta chain was observed in a study of T cell responses to AZD1222 COVID-19 vaccine listed by TCRdb under 2021. For the study in its entirety: A total of 233 trial participants underwent TCR sequencing, of whom under 220 had received two doses of AZD1222 and approximately 26 had received two doses of the MenACWY control vaccine. Trial participants were enrolled by age into 18-55, 56-69 and 70-plus year subgroups, with around 150, 28 and 57 TCR-sequenced participants respectively. Overall study outcomes, separate from this receptor: Participants were mostly white British, with more females than males. The authors suggested clonal diversity may have been underestimated. Epitopes outside the regions mutated in the B.1.351 and B.1.1.7 variants were reportedly recognized by nearly half of the unique spike-specific TCRs. Because no day 14 peak-response samples were available, the repertoires could be characterized only after the peak T cell response. In the small 56-69-year group, the increase in depth fell short of significance, most likely because of low power. Only a handful of AZD1222 recipients were SARS-CoV-2 seropositive at baseline, limiting conclusions about previously exposed vaccinees. The whole spike protein was spanned by vaccine-associated CD4 TCRs, and dominant responses were seen in regions 160-218 and 743-854. A significant rise in spike-specific TCR breadth and depth was observed after two AZD1222 doses relative to day 0 and relative to MenACWY recipients.

The CDR3 regions of human TCRbeta chains were subjected to immunosequencing. Under the source paper's analysis protocol: Repertoire TCRs were checked for matches against a reference library of SARS-CoV-2-specific TCRs that had been generated using the MIRA antigen-specificity platform. Breadth meant the fraction of unique TCRs that were SARS-CoV-2-associated, whereas depth meant the fraction of total T cells that were SARS-CoV-2-associated. Each spike-specific TCR was assigned to its reactive spike region and to a CD4 or CD8 class using the MIRA data. Log10-transformed breadth and depth values were compared by one-way ANOVA with Sidak's multiple comparisons tests. TCRdb retrieved this table from immuneACCESS and kept in-frame rearrangements only. Not all clones are present; in checked studies, unresolved V genes account for under half, and no reason is known for the remainder. V, J and clone size are those of that table, while D and trimming were read from the DNA. Present in this sample are some 150,000 clones, 80% to 90% of which were seen just once. The top ten constitute about 9% of the sample.

Comment on this clone: Its binding antigen is unknown. Nothing much larger sits one base from this clone, and base qualities are not available.

The time point label, read with the paper, signifies: about 28 days (+/-7) after the second vaccine dose. AZD1222 recipients whose second dose came at about 4 weeks and those whose second dose came at about 12 weeks were combined into one group, since spike-specific TCR depth and breadth did not differ between the two schedules. Vaccinee samples came from UK trials COV001 and COV002, including a single-blind randomized controlled phase 2/3 trial of AZD1222 (ChAdOx1 nCoV-19) in healthy adults. For TCRbeta chain sequencing, PBMC samples from trial participants were taken at day 0 and at day 28 after the second dose. Including the terminal cysteine and phenylalanine, the CDR3 comprises 13 residues. The kept DNA is CDR3 alone, 39 bases in frame from the first base. For CDR1 and CDR2, the germline V gene (reference sequence) lists SEHNR and FQNEAQ. A distance of 13 bases separates the germline ends of V and J, which lose 3 bases and 8 bases respectively.

The chain couples TRBV7-9 to TRBJ1-2; tentative D gene TRBD1, with 5 bases matching. The sequence derives from an adult who received the AZD1222 COVID-19 vaccine. Source: peripheral blood, taken 28 days after the second AZD1222 dose. The CDR3: CASSFQGLSGYTF. The nucleotides read TGTGCCAGCAGCTTCCAGGGTTTGAGCGGCTACACCTTC.